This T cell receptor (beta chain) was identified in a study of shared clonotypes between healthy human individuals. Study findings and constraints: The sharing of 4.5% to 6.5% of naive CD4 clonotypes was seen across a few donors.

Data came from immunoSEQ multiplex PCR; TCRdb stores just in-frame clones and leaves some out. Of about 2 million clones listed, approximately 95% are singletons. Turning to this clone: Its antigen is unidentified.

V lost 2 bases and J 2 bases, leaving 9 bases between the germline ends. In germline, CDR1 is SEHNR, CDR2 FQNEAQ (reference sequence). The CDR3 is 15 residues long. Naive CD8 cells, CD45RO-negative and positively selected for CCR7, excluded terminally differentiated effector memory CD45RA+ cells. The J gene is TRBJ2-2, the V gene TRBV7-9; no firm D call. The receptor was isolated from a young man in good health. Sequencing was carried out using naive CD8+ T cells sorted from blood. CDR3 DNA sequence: TGTGCCAGCAGCTTACTGGACCCAAACACCGGGGAGCTGTTTTTT. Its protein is CASSLLDPNTGELFF.